One sample yielded the 18 T cell receptor beta chains listed below, sequenced in a study of T cells in localized non-small cell lung cancer. Profiled with immunoSEQ multiplex PCR; TCRdb holds only in-frame clones, not every one. Among more than 2,500 clones, approximately 17% were seen once, and the ten largest hold about 18%. Sequencing used lung tumor tissue, obtained before any cancer treatment. The origin of the receptors is a man between 35 and 75 years old with stage I squamous cell lung carcinoma.

The chain couples TRBV28 to TRBJ1-1, with D possibly matching TRBD1 (6 bases). Trimming took off 7 bases at V and 1 base at J, with 10 bases between the two ends. Germline V CDR1 and CDR2: MDHEN, SYDVKM. The CDR3 totals 13 residues. The CDR3 protein is CASTGAQNTEAFF. DNA for the CDR3: TGTGCCAGCACGGGGGCGCAGAACACTGAAGCTTTCTTT.

This rearrangement joins TRBV11-3 to TRBJ2-3, with D perhaps given as TRBD1 or TRBD2 (6 bases each). From germline, CDR1 is SGHNT and CDR2 YENEEA. Trimming shortened V by 3 bases and J by 3 bases, and 19 bases separated the two germline ends. The CDR3 is 17 residues long. CDR3 loop: CASSLAGGHRRTDTQYF. The DNA of the CDR3 is TGTGCCAGCAGCTTGGCCGGGGGCCACAGGAGGACAGATACGCAGTATTTT.

This clone was detected only a few times. V usage is TRBV28 and J usage is TRBJ1-2, with D unresolved. Germline V gene lookup returns CDR1 MDHEN and CDR2 SYDVKM. This CDR3 region has 15 residues. V shed 1 base and J shed 0 bases, with 9 bases lying between them. The CDR3: CASSLYVSANYGYTF. CDR3 coding DNA: TGTGCCAGCAGTTTATATGTCAGCGCTAACTATGGCTACACCTTC.

The chain carries TRBV11-3 and TRBJ2-7; a possible D gene is TRBD2 (7 bases). This CDR3 region has 16 residues. Germline CDR1 reads SGHNT; CDR2 reads YENEEA. With 2 bases removed from V and 3 bases from J, the gap between germline ends came to 17 bases. As DNA, the CDR3 is TGTGCCAGCAGCTTACTCGGGGGGCGCACCCACTACGAGCAGTACTTC. The encoded protein is CASSLLGGRTHYEQYF.

This clone is categorized as large (0.1 to 1%). The chain carries TRBV15 and TRBJ2-1, with a tentative D call TRBD1 (6 bases). The CDR3 has 15 amino acids. Trimming removed 5 bases at V and 7 bases at J, with 18 bases between. Germline lookup yields CDR1 LNHNV and CDR2 YYDKDF (reference sequence). The CDR3 spells CATSGRQVHANEQFF. In nucleotides, the CDR3 is TGTGCCACCAGCGGACGACAGGTACATGCGAATGAGCAGTTCTTC.

This clone is categorized as medium-sized (0.01 to 0.1%). The gene calls are TRBV6-8 and TRBJ1-6; no clear D gene. Deletions cut 10 bases from V and 5 bases from J, with 15 bases between. There are 14 residues in the CDR3. The germline gives CDR1 MNHGY, CDR2 SAAAGT. CDR3 nucleotides: TGTGCCACCCTCACCCGGGCCAATAATTCACCCCTCCACTTT. Translation: CATLTRANNSPLHF.

The chain joins TRBV11-3 to TRBJ1-2; D not certain. The V end was cut by 3 bases, the J end by 7 bases, with 15 bases between. The CDR3 consists of 14 residues. The germline gives CDR1 SGHNT, CDR2 YENEEA. The CDR3 DNA sequence: TGTGCCAGCAGCTTCCCCTCGGGCCTGGGTGGCTACACCTTC. As protein: CASSFPSGLGGYTF.

The chain employs TRBV5-1 and TRBJ2-1, with 10 bases aligning to TRBD2. V dropped 3 bases and J dropped 4; count of bases not matched to a gene: 4. Germline CDR1 is SGHRS and CDR2 is YFSETQ. The CDR3 totals 15 residues. CDR3 in DNA: TGCGCCAGCAGCTGGGGACTAGCGTCTTACAATGAGCAGTTCTTC. Residues: CASSWGLASYNEQFF.

This chain links TRBV5-1 with TRBJ2-3; TRBD2 might be the D (7 bases). The V end was cut by 6 bases, the J end by 2 bases, with 16 bases between. Germline V gene sequence: CDR1 SGHRS, CDR2 YFSETQ. The CDR3 is made up of 15 amino acids. This CDR3 reads CASTNAGAATDTQYF. The CDR3 DNA reads as TGCGCCAGCACCAACGCGGGGGCCGCCACAGATACGCAGTATTTT.

Judged by abundance, this clone is medium-sized. The chain is built from TRBV6-8 and TRBJ1-3, with unresolved D. Germline V gives CDR1 MNHGY, CDR2 SAAAGT. With 5 bases removed from V and 1 base from J, the gap between germline ends came to 9 bases. This CDR3 comprises 14 residues. The chain's CDR3 is CASSREGSGNTIYF. As DNA, the CDR3 is TGTGCCAGCAGTCGTGAAGGGTCTGGAAACACCATATATTTT.

This chain uses TRBV11-3 with TRBJ1-2; TRBD1 matches at 9 bases. The germline V gene has CDR1 SGHNT and CDR2 YENEEA. V shed 7 bases, J shed 0 bases, and the junction held 9 bases outside the gene matches. CDR3 length equals 16 residues. The CDR3 loop reads CASKETGGGSNYGYTF. The CDR3 nucleotides read TGTGCCAGCAAGGAGACAGGGGGGGGATCTAACTATGGCTACACCTTC.

The table lists this clone with a few counts. V usage is TRBV4-1 and J usage is TRBJ2-7; D is perhaps TRBD1 (5 bases). Germline V lookup: CDR1 MGHRA, CDR2 YSYEKL. This CDR3 is built from 13 residues. Deletions cut 4 bases from V and 2 bases from J, with 9 bases between. The CDR3: CASSPQDTYEQYF. In DNA form, the CDR3 reads TGCGCCAGCAGCCCGCAGGACACCTACGAGCAGTACTTC.

The V call is TRBV7-4, the J call TRBJ2-7; TRBD2 is a possible D gene (6 bases). V lost 0 bases and J lost 4, with 7 bases in between. The CDR3 runs 13 residues. Germline V gene lookup returns CDR1 SGHVT and CDR2 SQSDAQ. The CDR3 DNA sequence: TGTGCCAGCAGCTTAGCAGGAGGGTACGAGCAGTACTTC. This sequence encodes CASSLAGGYEQYF.

This clone occurred a few times. This sequence joins TRBV28 and TRBJ1-1, with D unclear. Trimming took 0 bases from V and 1 from J, leaving 6 bases between them. Germline loops: CDR1 MDHEN, CDR2 SYDVKM. The CDR3 is made up of 14 amino acids. CDR3 sequence (DNA): TGTGCCAGCAGTTTATGGAAGGCGAACACTGAAGCTTTCTTT. Protein sequence: CASSLWKANTEAFF.

This clone was found a few times. This sequence joins TRBV6-8 and TRBJ2-7, with a weak D call TRBD2 (7 bases). Trimming left V 7 bases short and J 0 bases short, with 13 bases between. Germline values: CDR1 MNHGY, CDR2 SAAAGT. The CDR3 is 14 amino acids. CDR3 sequence: CASIGGGPSYEQYF. The DNA of the CDR3 is TGTGCCAGCATAGGGGGGGGCCCCTCCTACGAGCAGTACTTC.

This chain joins TRBV6-8 and TRBJ1-1, with no clear D. Trimming removed 4 bases from V and 0 bases from J, with 9 bases in between. The CDR3 is 14 residues long. Germline values: CDR1 MNHGY, CDR2 SAAAGT. CDR3: CASSFVPMNTEAFF. In DNA form, the CDR3 reads TGTGCCAGCAGTTTCGTGCCCATGAACACTGAAGCTTTCTTT.

The rearrangement joins TRBV5-1 to TRBJ1-4; 7 bases match TRBD1. The CDR3 consists of 14 residues. Trimming at V came to 4 bases and at J to 8 bases, leaving 8 bases not matched to a gene. Germline V gives CDR1 SGHRS, CDR2 YFSETQ. The CDR3 here is CASSLGDSGEKLFF. The CDR3 DNA sequence: TGCGCCAGCAGCCTTGGGGACAGTGGGGAAAAACTGTTTTTT.

This clone has a handful of counts. The chain couples TRBV1 to TRBJ1-1; TRBD1 is taken as the D call from the table, unchecked against the DNA. TRBV1 is flagged as a pseudogene. This CDR3 is built from 13 residues. The CDR3 protein is CASSQGQNTEAFF. In DNA form, the CDR3 reads TGCGCCAGCAGCCAAGGACAGAACACTGAAGCTTTCTTT.